The clone carrying this TCR beta chain showed up just once. Antigen: not known. This CDR3 is 15 amino acids long. V lost 0 bases to trimming and J lost 2 bases, with 11 bases between them. CDR1 and CDR2 from the germline V gene are LGHNA and YSLEER. Method: immunoSEQ multiplex PCR; TCRdb's copy keeps in-frame clones and lacks some. The sample yields 200,000 or so clones, 94% seen once. This entry belongs to a study of T cell responses to AZD1222 COVID-19 vaccine. General study points: Clonal diversity may have been underestimated in mostly white British donors. Of spike-specific TCRs, nearly half reportedly target regions left unmutated in variants.

The sample in question was peripheral blood, obtained on day 0 of AZD1222 vaccination. The TCR sequence derives from an adult in good health. The chain links TRBV4-3 to TRBJ2-7; D uncertain. The CDR3, as DNA: TGCGCCAGCAGCCAAGATTCAACGGAAACCTACGAGCAGTACTTC. It yields the protein CASSQDSTETYEQYF.